This TCR beta chain was sequenced during a study of T cells after yellow fever vaccination. This clonotype was counted only a few times. What it binds is unknown. This CDR3 has 17 amino acids. The trim removed 0 bases at V and 0 bases at J, leaving 4 bases unmatched. Germline CDR1 SGHRS, CDR2 YFSETQ. It was through 5'RACE template switching that TCR cDNA was made, with a universal primer site and UMIs added. One entry per CDR3 protein results from TCRdb running MiXCR on the 5' RACE reads. The sample has some 320,000 distinct CDR3 sequences; approximately 4% are singletons. General study results and limits: Across the CD4 and CD8 compartments, a small share of clonotypes was present in both.

This TCR was sampled from a man younger than 35 who received the YFV17D yellow fever vaccine. The rearrangement uses TRBV5-1 and TRBJ2-7; 12 positions agree with TRBD2. The specimen comprised PBMCs, sampled 15 days after the yellow fever booster vaccination. The CDR3 region has the DNA TGCGCCAGCAGCTTGGTAGCTAGCGGGGGGGTCTCCTACGAGCAGTACTTC. Protein sequence: CASSLVASGGVSYEQYF.